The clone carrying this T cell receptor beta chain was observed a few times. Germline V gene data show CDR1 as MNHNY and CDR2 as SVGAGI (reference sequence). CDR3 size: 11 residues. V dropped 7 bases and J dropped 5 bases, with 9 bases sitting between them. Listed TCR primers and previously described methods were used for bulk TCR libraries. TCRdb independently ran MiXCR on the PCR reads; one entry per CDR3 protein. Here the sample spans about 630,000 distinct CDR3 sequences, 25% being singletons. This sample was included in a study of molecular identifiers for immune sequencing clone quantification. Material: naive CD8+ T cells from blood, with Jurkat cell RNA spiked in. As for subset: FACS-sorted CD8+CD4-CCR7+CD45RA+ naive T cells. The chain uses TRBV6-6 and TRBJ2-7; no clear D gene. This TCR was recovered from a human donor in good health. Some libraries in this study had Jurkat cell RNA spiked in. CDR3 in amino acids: CASIFGNEQYF. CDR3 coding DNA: TGTGCCAGCATATTTGGGAACGAGCAGTACTTC.